The source of this T cell receptor beta chain is a study of shared clonotypes between healthy human individuals. Regarding the study as a whole: Non-shared clonotypes showed lower generation probabilities than clonotypes common to all four donors.

The method was immunoSEQ multiplex PCR; TCRdb's version includes in-frame clones alone and lacks a portion of them. The table lists millions of clones, 90% to 95% of them singletons. Trimming removed 2 bases from V and 3 bases from J; junction bases left unmatched: 1. This CDR3 comprises 14 residues. Germline-derived CDR1 and CDR2 are SGHTA and FQGNSA. A note on this clone: Antigen specificity is unknown. The same CDR3 can be traced to other DNA sequences in this sample.

Sample: naive CD4+ T cells sorted from blood. Subset meaning: CD45RA+ positively selected. The rearrangement joins TRBV7-2 to TRBJ2-7; 10 positions match TRBD2. This receptor was identified in a man aged 18-30 years in good health. The CDR3: CASSLRTSGYEQYF. The CDR3 nucleotides read TGTGCCAGCAGCTTACGGACTAGCGGCTACGAGCAGTACTTC.